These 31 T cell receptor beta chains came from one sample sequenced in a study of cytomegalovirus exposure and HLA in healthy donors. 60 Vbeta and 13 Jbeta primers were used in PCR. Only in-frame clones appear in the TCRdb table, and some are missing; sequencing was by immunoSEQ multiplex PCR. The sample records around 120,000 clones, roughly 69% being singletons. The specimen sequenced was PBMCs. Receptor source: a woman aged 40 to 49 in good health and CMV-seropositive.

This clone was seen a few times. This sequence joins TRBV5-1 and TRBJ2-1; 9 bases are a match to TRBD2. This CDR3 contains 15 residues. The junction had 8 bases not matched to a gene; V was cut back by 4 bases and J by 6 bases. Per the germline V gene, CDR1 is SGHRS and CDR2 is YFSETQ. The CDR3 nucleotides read TGCGCCAGCAGCCCGGTAGCGGGGGAGATCAATGAGCAGTTCTTC. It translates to CASSPVAGEINEQFF. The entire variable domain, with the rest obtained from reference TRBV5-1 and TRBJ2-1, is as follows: KAGVTQTPRYLIKTRGQQVTLSCSPISGHRSVSWYQQTPGQGLQFLFEYFSETQRNKGNFPGRFSGRQFSNSRSEMNVSTLELGDSALYLCASSPVAGEINEQFFGPGTRLTVL.

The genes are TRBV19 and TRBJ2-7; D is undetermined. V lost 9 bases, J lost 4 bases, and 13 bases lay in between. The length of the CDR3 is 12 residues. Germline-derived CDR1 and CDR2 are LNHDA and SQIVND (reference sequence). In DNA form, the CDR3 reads TGTGCCAGCCGTAACGAGAAGTACGAGCAGTACTTC. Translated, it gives CASRNEKYEQYF.

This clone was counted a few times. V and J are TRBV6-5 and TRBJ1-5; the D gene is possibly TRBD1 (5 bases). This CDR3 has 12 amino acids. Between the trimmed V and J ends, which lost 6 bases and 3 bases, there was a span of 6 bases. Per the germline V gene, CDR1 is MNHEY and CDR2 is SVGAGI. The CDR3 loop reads CASRGLNQPQHF. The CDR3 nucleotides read TGTGCCAGCAGGGGGCTCAATCAGCCCCAGCATTTT.

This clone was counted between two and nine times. The CDR3 DNA reads TGCGCCAGCAGCACCGGGACAGGGGGCGATGAGCAGTTCTTC. Translating it yields CASSTGTGGDEQFF. The chain combines TRBV5-1 with TRBJ2-1; 12 bases are shared with TRBD1. Trimming removed 4 bases from V and 8 bases from J; junction bases left unmatched: 4. CDR3 length: 14 amino acids. Per germline, CDR1 SGHRS and CDR2 YFSETQ.

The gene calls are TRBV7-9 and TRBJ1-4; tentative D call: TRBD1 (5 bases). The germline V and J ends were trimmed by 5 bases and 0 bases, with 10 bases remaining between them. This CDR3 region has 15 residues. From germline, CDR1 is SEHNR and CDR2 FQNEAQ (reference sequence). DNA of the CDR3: TGTGCCAGCAGCGGGTTACAGGCAACTAATGAAAAACTGTTTTTT. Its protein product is CASSGLQATNEKLFF.

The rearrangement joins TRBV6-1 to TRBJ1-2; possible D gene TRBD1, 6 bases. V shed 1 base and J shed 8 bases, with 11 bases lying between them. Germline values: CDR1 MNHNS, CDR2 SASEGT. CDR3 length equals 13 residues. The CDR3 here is CASSEDRVEGYTF. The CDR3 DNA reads TGTGCCAGCAGTGAAGACAGGGTTGAAGGCTACACCTTC.

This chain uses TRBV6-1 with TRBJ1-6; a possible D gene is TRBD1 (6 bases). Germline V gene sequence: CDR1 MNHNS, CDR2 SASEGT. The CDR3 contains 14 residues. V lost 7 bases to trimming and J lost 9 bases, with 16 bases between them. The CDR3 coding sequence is TGTGCCAGCATTCTTCTCAGGGGAGCTTCACCCCTCCACTTT. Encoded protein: CASILLRGASPLHF.

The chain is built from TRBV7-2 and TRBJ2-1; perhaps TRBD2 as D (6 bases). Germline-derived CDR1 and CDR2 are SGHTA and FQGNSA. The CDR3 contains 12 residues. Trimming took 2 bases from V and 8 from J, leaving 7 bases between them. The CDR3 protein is CASSLWRDEQFF. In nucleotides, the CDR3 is TGTGCCAGCAGCTTATGGAGGGATGAGCAGTTCTTC.

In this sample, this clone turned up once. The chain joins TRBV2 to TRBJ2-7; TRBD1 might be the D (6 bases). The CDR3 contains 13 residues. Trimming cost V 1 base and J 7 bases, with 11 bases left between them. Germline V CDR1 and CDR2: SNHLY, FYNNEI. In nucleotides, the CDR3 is TGTGCCAGCAGTGAAGTGCAGGGGAGAGAGCAGTACTTC. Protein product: CASSEVQGREQYF.

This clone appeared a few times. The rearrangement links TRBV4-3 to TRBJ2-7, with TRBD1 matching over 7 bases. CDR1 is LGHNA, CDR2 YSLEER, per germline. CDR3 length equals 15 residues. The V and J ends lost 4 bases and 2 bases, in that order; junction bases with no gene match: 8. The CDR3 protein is CASSLSTQGAYEQYF. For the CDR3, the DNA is TGCGCCAGCAGCCTCTCGACCCAGGGGGCCTACGAGCAGTACTTC.

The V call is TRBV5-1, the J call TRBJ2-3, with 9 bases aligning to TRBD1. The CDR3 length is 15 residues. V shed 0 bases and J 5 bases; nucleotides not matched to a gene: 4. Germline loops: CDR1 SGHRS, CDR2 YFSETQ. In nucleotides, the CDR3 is TGCGCCAGCAGCTTGGCCCGGGACAGGGAAGATACGCAGTATTTT. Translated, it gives CASSLARDREDTQYF.

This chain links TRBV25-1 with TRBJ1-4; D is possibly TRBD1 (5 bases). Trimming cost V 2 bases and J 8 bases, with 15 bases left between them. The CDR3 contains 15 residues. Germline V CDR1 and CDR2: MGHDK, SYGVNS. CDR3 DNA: TGTGCCAGCAGTGAACCCGGACGGGGGAACGAAAAACTGTTTTTT. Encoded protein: CASSEPGRGNEKLFF. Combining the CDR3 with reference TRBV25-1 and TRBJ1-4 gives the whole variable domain EADIYQTPRYLVIGTGKKITLECSQTMGHDKMYWYQQDPGMELHLIHYSYGVNSTEKGDLSSESTVSRIRTEHFPLTLESARPSHTSQYLCASSEPGRGNEKLFFGSGTQLSVL.

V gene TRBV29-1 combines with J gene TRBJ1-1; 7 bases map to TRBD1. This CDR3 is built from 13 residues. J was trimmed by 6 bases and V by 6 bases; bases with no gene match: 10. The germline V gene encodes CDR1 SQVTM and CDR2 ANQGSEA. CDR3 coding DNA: TGCAGCGTAGAGGGGGCTACGGGGGCTGAAGCTTTCTTT. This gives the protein CSVEGATGAEAFF.

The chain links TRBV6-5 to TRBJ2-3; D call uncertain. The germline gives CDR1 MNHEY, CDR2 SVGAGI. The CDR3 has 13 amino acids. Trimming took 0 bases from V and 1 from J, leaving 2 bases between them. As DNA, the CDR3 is TGTGCCAGCAGTTACTCCGGCACAGATACGCAGTATTTT. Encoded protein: CASSYSGTDTQYF.

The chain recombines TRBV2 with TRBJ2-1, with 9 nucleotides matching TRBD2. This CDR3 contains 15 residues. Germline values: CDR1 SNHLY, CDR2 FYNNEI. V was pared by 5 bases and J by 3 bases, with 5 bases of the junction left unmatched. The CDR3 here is CASSKLAGDYNEQFF. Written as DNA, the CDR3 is TGTGCCAGCAGTAAACTAGCGGGTGACTACAATGAGCAGTTCTTC.

The CDR3: CASSLEGGGYGYTF. CDR3 bases: TGTGCCAGCAGCTTAGAAGGGGGGGGGTATGGCTACACCTTC. The J gene is TRBJ1-2, the V gene TRBV7-9; tentative D call: TRBD1 (6 bases). The V end lost 1 base, the J end lost 5 bases, and 11 bases lay between the germline ends. CDR1 is SEHNR and CDR2 is FQNEAQ in the germline V gene (reference sequence). This CDR3 contains 14 residues.

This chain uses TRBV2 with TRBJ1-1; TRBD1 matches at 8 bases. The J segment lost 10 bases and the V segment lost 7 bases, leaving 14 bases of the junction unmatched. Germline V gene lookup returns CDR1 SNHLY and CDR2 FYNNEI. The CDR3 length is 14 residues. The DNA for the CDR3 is TGTGCCAGCATCGGACAGGGCACAGTTGGAGGAGCTTTCTTT. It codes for CASIGQGTVGGAFF.

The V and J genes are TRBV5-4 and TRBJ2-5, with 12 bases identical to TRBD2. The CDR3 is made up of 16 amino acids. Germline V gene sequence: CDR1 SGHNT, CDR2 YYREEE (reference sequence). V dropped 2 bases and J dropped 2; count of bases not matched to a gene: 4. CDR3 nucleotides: TGTGCCAGCAGCTTTACTAGCGGGGGGATGCAAGAGACCCAGTACTTC. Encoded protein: CASSFTSGGMQETQYF.

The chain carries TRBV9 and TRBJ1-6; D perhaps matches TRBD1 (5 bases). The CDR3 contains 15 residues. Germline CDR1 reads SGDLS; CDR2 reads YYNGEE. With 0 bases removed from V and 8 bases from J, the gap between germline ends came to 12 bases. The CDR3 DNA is TGTGCCAGCAGCGTAGGTGAGACAGCATATTCACCCCTCCACTTT. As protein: CASSVGETAYSPLHF. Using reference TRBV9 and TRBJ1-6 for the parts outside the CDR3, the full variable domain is DSGVTQTPKHLITATGQRVTLRCSPRSGDLSVYWYQQSLDQGLQFLIQYYNGEERAKGNILERFSAQQFPDLHSELNLSSLELGDSALYFCASSVGETAYSPLHFGNGTRLTVT.

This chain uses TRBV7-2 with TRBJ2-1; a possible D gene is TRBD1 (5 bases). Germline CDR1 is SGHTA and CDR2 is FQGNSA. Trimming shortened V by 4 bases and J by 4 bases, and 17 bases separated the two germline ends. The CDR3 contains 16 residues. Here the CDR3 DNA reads TGTGCCAGCAGCTCGTCGCTTAGGGGCTTTTACAATGAGCAGTTCTTC. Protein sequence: CASSSSLRGFYNEQFF. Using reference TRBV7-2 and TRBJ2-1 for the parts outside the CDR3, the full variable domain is GAGVSQSPSNKVTEKGKDVELRCDPISGHTALYWYRQSLGQGLEFLIYFQGNSAPDKSGLPSDRFSAERTGGSVSTLTIQRTQQEDSAVYLCASSSSLRGFYNEQFFGPGTRLTVL.

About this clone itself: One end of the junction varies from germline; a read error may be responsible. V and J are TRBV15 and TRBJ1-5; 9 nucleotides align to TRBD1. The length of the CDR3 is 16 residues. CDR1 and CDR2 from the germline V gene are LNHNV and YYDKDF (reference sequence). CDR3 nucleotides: TGTGCCACCAGCAGAGACTTGGACAGGGGCAAGCAGCCCCAGCATTTT. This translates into CATSRDLDRGKQPQHF.

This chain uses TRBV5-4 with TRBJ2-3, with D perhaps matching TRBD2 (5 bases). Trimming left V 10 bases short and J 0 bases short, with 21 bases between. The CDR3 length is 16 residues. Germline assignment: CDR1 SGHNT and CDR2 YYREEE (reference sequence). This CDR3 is CALAAGLQYSTDTQYF. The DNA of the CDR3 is TGTGCCCTTGCGGCAGGACTCCAGTACAGCACAGATACGCAGTATTTT. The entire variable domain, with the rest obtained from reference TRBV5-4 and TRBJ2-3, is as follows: ETGVTQSPTHLIKTRGQQVTLRCSSQSGHNTVSWYQQALGQGPQFIFQYYREEENGRGNFPPRFSGLQFPNYSSELNVNALELDDSALYLCALAAGLQYSTDTQYFGPGTRLTVL.

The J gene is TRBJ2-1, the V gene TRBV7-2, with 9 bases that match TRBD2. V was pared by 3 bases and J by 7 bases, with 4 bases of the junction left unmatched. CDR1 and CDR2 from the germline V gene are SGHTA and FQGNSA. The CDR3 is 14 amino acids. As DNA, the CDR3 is TGTGCCAGCAGCTTCCCGACTAGCGGAAATGAGCAGTTCTTC. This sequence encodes CASSFPTSGNEQFF.

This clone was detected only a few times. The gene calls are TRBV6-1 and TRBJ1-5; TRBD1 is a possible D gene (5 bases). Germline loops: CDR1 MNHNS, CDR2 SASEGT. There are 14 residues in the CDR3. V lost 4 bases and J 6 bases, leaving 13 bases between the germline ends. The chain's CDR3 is CASSGGALFQPQHF. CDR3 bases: TGTGCCAGCAGTGGGGGCGCTTTATTTCAGCCCCAGCATTTT.

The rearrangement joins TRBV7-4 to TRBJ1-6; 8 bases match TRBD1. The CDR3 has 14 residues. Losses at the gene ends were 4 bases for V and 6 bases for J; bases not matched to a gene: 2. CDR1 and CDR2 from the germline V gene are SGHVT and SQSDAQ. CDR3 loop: CASSCRGLNSPLHF. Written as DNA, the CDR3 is TGTGCCAGCAGCTGCAGGGGGCTTAATTCACCCCTCCACTTT.

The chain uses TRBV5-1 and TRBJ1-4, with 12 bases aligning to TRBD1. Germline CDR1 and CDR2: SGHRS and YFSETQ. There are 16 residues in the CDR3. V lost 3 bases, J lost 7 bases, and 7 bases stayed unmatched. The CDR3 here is CASSSGQGAGSEKLFF. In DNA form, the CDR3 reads TGCGCCAGCAGCTCGGGACAGGGGGCCGGTAGTGAAAAACTGTTTTTT.

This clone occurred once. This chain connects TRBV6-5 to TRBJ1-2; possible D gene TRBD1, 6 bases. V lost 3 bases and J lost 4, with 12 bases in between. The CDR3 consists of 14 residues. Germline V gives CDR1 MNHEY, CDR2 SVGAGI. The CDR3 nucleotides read TGTGCCAGCAGTTATCAGAGAGGGGGCTATGGCTACACCTTC. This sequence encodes CASSYQRGGYGYTF.

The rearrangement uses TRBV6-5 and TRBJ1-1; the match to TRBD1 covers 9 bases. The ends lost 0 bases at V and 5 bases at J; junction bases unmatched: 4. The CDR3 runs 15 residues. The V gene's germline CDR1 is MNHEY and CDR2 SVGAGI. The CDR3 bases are TGTGCCAGCAGTTACTCGATACAGGGGGCGACTGAAGCTTTCTTT. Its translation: CASSYSIQGATEAFF.

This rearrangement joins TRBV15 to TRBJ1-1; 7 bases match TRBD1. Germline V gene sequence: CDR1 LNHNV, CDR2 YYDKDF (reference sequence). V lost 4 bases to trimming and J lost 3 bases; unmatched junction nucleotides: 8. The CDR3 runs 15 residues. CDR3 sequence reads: CATSKGRDRYTEAFF. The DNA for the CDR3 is TGTGCCACCAGCAAAGGAAGGGACAGATACACTGAAGCTTTCTTT.

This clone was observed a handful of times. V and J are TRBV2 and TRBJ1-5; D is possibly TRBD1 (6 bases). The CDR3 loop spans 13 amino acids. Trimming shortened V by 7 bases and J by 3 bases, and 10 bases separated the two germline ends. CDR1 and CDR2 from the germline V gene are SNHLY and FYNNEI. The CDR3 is CASTGGYNQPQHF. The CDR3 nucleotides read TGTGCCAGCACGGGGGGCTACAATCAGCCCCAGCATTTT.

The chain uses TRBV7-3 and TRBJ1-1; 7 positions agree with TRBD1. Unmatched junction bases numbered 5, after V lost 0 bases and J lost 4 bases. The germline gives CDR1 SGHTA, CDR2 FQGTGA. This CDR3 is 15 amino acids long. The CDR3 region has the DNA TGTGCCAGCAGCTTAACGGGGACAGAGGGCACTGAAGCTTTCTTT. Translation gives CASSLTGTEGTEAFF.